This note documents a single T cell receptor (beta chain) sequence. The antigen is unknown. The PCR employed 60 Vbeta primers together with 13 Jbeta primers. Repertoires were generated with immunoSEQ multiplex PCR, while TCRdb's copy carries only in-frame clones and drops some. The clone table shows around 75,000 clones, with the ten largest holding 1.3% to 1.5%. This sample stems from a study of cytomegalovirus exposure and HLA in healthy donors. Findings and caveats of the study: Through in vitro validation, three CMV-associated chains were shown to be specific for CMV antigens. Further analysis, carried out later, found HLA-associated TCR beta chains more clonally expanded than equally common other chains.

The clonotype comes from a woman in her fifties or sixties in good health and CMV-seronegative. The specimen was PBMCs.

CDR3 sequence reads: CASSPGQPGTGELFF. CDR3 coding DNA: TGTGCCAGCTCACCGGGCCAACCGGGGACCGGGGAGCTGTTTTTT. The rearrangement uses TRBV18 and TRBJ2-2, with D possibly matching TRBD2 (5 bases). This CDR3 is built from 15 residues. Trimming removed 3 bases from V and 5 bases from J, with 13 bases in between. CDR1 KGHSH and CDR2 LQKENI come from the germline V gene.